This T cell receptor (beta chain) is from a study of T cells in localized non-small cell lung cancer. J gave up 0 bases and V 10 bases, and 17 bases lay outside the gene matches. The germline V gene encodes CDR1 WSHSY and CDR2 SAAADI. This CDR3 comprises 17 residues. Repertoires were generated with immunoSEQ multiplex PCR, while TCRdb's copy carries only in-frame clones and drops some. The sample carries around 50,000 clones, around 83% recorded once. This chain links TRBV10-2 with TRBJ2-7; 8 bases line up with TRBD1. This specimen consisted of PBMCs, obtained before any cancer treatment. The receptor's source is a man aged 35 to 69 with stage II lung adenocarcinoma. The CDR3 sequence is CATSSPGTGASSYEQYF. The CDR3 DNA sequence: TGCGCCACCTCCAGTCCCGGGACAGGAGCGAGCTCCTACGAGCAGTACTTC.